The 5 T cell receptor beta chains below come from one sample, sequenced in a study of tumor-infiltrating lymphocytes in localized non-small cell lung cancer. Produced via immunoSEQ multiplex PCR; TCRdb's table is partial and in-frame only. This sample has tens of thousands of clones, with roughly 73% found just once. The material sequenced was lung tumor tissue. Receptors originate from a human donor with non-small cell lung cancer.

The rearrangement uses TRBV7-2 and TRBJ2-7, with D tentatively TRBD2 (5 bases). Per germline, CDR1 SGHTA and CDR2 FQGNSA. The V end lost 6 bases, the J end lost 2 bases, and 8 bases lay between the germline ends. There are 12 residues in the CDR3. CDR3 coding DNA: TGTGCCAGCAGAGAGGGCCCCTACGAGCAGTACTTC. Protein product: CASREGPYEQYF.

On this clone itself: The same CDR3 can be traced to other DNA sequences in this sample. V and J are TRBV5-6 and TRBJ1-3; D unresolved. Germline CDR1 reads SGHDT; CDR2 reads YYEEEE. V was pared by 2 bases and J by 5 bases, with 2 bases between. CDR3 size: 11 residues. The CDR3 DNA reads as TGTGCCAGCAGCTTAAGAAACACCATATATTTT. Encoded protein: CASSLRNTIYF.

The chain employs TRBV5-1 and TRBJ1-3; D perhaps matches TRBD1 (5 bases). The CDR3 spans 15 residues. Trimming left V 2 bases short and J 1 base short, with 10 bases between. Germline V gene lookup returns CDR1 SGHRS and CDR2 YFSETQ. The CDR3 spells CASSLGWGSGNTIYF. Written as DNA, the CDR3 is TGCGCCAGCAGCTTAGGCTGGGGGTCTGGAAACACCATATATTTT.

The V and J genes are TRBV19 and TRBJ1-5; D is perhaps TRBD1 (5 bases). This CDR3 has 16 amino acids. Germline assignment: CDR1 LNHDA and CDR2 SQIVND (reference sequence). V was pared by 5 bases and J by 5 bases, with 19 bases between. CDR3 amino acids: CASSAERAGSDQPQHF. CDR3 DNA: TGTGCCAGTAGTGCGGAGAGGGCAGGGTCGGATCAGCCCCAGCATTTT.

The CDR3 DNA sequence: TGTGCCAGCATTGCACGGGGGAACACTGAAGCTTTCTTT. Translation gives CASIARGNTEAFF. This chain links TRBV11-3 with TRBJ1-1; no reliable D call. Trimming took off 7 bases at V and 1 base at J, with 10 bases between the two ends. Germline lookup yields CDR1 SGHNT and CDR2 YENEEA. CDR3 length: 13 amino acids.